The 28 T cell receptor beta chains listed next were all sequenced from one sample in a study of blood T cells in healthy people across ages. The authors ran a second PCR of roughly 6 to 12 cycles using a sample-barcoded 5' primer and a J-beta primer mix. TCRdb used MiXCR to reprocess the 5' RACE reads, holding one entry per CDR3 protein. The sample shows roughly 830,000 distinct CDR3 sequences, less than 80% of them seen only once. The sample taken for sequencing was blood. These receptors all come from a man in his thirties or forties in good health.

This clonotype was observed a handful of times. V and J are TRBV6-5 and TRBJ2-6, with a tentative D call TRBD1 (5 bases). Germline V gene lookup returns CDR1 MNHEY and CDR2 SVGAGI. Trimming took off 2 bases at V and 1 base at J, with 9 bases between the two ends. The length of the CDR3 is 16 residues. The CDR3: CASSYTSGSGANVLTF. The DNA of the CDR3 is TGTGCCAGCAGTTACACATCAGGGTCTGGGGCCAACGTCCTGACTTTC.

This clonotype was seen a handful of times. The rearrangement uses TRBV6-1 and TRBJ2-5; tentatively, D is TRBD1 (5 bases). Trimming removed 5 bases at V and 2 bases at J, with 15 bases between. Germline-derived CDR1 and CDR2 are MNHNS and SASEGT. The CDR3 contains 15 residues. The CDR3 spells CASSLTGSPQETQYF. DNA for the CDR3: TGTGCCAGCAGTTTAACAGGATCCCCTCAAGAGACCCAGTACTTC.

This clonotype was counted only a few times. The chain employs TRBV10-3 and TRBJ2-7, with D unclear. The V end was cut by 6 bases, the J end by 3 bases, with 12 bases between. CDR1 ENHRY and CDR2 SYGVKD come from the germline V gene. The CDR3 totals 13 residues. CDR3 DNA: TGTGCCATCAGAACCGAAGGCCGCTACGAGCAGTACTTC. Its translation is CAIRTEGRYEQYF.

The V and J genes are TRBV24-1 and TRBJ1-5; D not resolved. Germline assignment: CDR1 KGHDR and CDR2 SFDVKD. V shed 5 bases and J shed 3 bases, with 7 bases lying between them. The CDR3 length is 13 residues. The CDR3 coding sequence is TGTGCCACCAGTGCCGACAACAATCAGCCCCAGCATTTT. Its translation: CATSADNNQPQHF.

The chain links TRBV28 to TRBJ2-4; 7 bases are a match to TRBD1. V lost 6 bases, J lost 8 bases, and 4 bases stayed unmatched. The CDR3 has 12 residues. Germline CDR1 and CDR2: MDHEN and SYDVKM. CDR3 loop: CASSTGAYIQYF. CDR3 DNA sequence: TGTGCCAGCAGCACAGGGGCATACATTCAGTACTTC.

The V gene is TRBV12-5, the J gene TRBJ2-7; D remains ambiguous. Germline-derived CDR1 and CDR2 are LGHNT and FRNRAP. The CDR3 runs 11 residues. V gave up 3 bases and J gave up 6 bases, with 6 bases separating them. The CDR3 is CASGFSAEQYF. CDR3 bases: TGTGCTAGTGGTTTTTCGGCCGAGCAGTACTTC.

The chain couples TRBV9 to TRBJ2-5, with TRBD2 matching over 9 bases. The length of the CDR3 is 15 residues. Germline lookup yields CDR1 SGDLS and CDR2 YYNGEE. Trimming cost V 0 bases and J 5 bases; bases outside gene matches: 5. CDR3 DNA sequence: TGTGCCAGCAGCGTAGCTAGCGGGACATGGGAGACCCAGTACTTC. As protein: CASSVASGTWETQYF.

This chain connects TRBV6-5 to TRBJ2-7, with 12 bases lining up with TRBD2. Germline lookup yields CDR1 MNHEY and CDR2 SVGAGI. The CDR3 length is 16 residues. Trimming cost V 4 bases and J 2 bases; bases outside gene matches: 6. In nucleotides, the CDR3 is TGTGCCAGCAGTTCACCGTCTAGCGGGGGGGCCTACGAGCAGTACTTC. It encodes CASSSPSSGGAYEQYF.

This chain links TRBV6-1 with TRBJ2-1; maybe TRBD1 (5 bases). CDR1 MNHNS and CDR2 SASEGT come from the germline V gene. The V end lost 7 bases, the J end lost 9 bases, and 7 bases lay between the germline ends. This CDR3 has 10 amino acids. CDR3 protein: CASIGAEQFF. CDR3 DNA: TGTGCCAGCATTGGGGCTGAGCAGTTCTTC.

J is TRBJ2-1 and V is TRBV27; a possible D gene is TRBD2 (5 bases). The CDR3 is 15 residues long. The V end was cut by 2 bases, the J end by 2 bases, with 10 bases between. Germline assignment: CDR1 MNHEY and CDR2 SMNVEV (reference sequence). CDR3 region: CASSLTAETYNEQFF. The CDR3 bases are TGTGCCAGCAGTTTAACAGCGGAAACCTACAATGAGCAGTTCTTC.

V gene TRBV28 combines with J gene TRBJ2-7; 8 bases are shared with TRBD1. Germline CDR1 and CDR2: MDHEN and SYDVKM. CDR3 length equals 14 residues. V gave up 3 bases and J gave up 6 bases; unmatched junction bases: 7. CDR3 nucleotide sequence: TGTGCCAGCAGTTTCTACAGGGGGTCCAGCGAGCAGTACTTC. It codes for CASSFYRGSSEQYF. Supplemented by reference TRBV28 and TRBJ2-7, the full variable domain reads DVKVTQSSRYLVKRTGEKVFLECVQDMDHENMFWYRQDPGLGLRLIYFSYDVKMKEKGDIPEGYSVSREKKERFSLILESASTNQTSMYLCASSFYRGSSEQYFGPGTRLTVT.

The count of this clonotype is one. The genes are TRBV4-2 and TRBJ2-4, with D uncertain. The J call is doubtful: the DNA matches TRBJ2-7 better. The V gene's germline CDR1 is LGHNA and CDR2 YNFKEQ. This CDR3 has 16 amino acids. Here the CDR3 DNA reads TGTGCCAGCAGCCAAGAGAGGAACACTATAGTCTACGAGCAGTACTTC. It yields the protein CASSQERNTIVYEQYF.

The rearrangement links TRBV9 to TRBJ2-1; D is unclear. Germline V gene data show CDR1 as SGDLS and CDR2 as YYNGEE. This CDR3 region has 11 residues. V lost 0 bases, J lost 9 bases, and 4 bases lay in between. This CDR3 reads CASSVGGEQFF. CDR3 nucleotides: TGTGCCAGCAGCGTAGGCGGTGAGCAGTTCTTC.

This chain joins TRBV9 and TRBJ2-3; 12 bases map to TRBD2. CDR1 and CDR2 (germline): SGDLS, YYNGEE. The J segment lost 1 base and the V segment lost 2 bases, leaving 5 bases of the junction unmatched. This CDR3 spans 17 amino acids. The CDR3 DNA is TGTGCCAGCAGCGTGTCTAGCGGGGGGGTCGGCACAGATACGCAGTATTTT. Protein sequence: CASSVSSGGVGTDTQYF. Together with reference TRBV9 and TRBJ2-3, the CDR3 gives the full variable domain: DSGVTQTPKHLITATGQRVTLRCSPRSGDLSVYWYQQSLDQGLQFLIQYYNGEERAKGNILERFSAQQFPDLHSELNLSSLELGDSALYFCASSVSSGGVGTDTQYFGPGTRLTVL.

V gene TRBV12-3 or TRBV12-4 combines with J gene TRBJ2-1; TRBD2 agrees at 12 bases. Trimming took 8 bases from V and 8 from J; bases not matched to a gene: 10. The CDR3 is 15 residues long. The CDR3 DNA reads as TGTGCCAGCGGAACGACTAGCGGGGGTGGGGATGAGCAGTTCTTC. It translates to CASGTTSGGGDEQFF.

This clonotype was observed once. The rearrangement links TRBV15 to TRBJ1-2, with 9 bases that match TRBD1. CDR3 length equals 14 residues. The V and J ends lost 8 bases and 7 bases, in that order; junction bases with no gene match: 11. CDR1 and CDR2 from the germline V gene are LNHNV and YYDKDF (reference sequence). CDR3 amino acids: CATRLMDRGVGYTF. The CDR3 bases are TGTGCCACCCGACTTATGGACAGGGGAGTTGGCTACACCTTC.

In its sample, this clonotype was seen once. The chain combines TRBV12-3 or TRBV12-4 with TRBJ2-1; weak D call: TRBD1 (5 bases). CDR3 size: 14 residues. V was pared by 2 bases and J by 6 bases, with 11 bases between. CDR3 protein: CASSLPRQINEQFF. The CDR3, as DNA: TGTGCCAGCAGTTTACCCCGACAGATCAATGAGCAGTTCTTC.

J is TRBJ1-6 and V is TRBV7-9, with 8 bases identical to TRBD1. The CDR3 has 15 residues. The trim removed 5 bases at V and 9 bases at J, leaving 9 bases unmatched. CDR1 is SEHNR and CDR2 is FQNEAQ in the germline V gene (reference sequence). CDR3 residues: CASSRIGQGTSPLHF. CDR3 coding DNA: TGTGCCAGCAGCCGAATCGGACAGGGTACTTCACCCCTCCACTTT.

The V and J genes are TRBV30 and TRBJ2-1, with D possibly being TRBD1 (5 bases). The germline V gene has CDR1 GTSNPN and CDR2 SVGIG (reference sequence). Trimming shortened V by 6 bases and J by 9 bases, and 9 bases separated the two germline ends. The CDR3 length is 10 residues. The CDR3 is CACQTAEQFF. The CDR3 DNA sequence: TGTGCCTGCCAGACAGCTGAGCAGTTCTTC.

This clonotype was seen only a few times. CDR3 bases: TGCGCCAGCAGCTTGGGCGCGGGGGCCAAAAACATTCAGTACTTC. Translation: CASSLGAGAKNIQYF. V usage is TRBV5-1 and J usage is TRBJ2-4; perhaps TRBD2 as D (6 bases). CDR1 SGHRS and CDR2 YFSETQ come from the germline V gene. Between the trimmed V and J ends, which lost 0 bases and 1 base, there was a span of 8 bases. This CDR3 spans 15 amino acids.

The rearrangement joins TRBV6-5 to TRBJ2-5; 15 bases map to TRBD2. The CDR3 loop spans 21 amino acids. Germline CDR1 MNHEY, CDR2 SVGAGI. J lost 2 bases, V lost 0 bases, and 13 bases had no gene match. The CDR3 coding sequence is TGTGCCAGCAGTTACTCGCCCTACTTACCGGGACTAGCGGGGGGACAAGAGACCCAGTACTTC. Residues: CASSYSPYLPGLAGGQETQYF.

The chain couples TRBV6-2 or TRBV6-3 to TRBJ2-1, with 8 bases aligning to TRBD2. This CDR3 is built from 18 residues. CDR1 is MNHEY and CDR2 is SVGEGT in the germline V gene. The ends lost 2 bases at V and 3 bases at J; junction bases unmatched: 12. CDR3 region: CASSYLEHSGGYYNEQFF. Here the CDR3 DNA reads TGTGCCAGCAGTTACCTAGAACACTCGGGGGGGTACTACAATGAGCAGTTCTTC.

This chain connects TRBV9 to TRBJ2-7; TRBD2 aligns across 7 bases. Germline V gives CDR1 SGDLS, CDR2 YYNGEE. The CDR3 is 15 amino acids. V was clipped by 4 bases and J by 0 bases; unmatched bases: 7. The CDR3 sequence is CASSITSATSYEQYF. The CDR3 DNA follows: TGTGCCAGCAGCATCACTAGCGCGACCTCCTACGAGCAGTACTTC.

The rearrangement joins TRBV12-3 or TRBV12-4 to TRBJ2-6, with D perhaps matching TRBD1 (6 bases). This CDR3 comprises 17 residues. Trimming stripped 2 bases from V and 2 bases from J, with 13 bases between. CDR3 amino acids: CASSLHRDVAGANVLTF. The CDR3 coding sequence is TGTGCCAGCAGTTTACACAGGGATGTCGCTGGGGCCAACGTCCTGACTTTC.

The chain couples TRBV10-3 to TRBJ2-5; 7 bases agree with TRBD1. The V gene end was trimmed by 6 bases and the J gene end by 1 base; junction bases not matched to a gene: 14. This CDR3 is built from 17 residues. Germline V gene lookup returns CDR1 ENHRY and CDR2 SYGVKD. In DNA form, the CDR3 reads TGTGCCATCAGATCCTCTAAGCCGGGGACAGCCCAAGAGACCCAGTACTTC. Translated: CAIRSSKPGTAQETQYF.

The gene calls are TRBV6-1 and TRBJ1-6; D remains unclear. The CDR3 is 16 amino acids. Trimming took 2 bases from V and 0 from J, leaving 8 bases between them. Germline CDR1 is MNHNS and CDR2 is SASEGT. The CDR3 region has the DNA TGTGCCAGCAGTGAAAGGAAGACCTCCTATAATTCACCCCTCCACTTT. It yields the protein CASSERKTSYNSPLHF.

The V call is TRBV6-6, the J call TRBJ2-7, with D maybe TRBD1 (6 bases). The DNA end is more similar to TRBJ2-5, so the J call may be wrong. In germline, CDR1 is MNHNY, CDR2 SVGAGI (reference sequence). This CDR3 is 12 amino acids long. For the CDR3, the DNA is TGTGCCAGCAGGACCAGGGGCGGGACCCAGTACTTC. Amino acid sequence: CASRTRGGTQYF.

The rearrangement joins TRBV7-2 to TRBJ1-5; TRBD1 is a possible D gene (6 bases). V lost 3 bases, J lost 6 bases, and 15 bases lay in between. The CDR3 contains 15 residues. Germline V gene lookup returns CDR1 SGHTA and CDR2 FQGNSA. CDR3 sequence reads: CASSFGQTNGQPQHF. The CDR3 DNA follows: TGTGCCAGCAGCTTCGGACAGACAAATGGTCAGCCCCAGCATTTT.